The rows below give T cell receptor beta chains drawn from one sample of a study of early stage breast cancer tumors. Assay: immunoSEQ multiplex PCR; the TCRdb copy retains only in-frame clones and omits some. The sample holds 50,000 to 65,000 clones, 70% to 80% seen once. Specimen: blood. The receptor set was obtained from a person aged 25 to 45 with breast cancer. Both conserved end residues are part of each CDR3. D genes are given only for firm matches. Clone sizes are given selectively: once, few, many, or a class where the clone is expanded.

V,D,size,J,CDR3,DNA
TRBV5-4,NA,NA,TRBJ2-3,CASSLVPSRTDTQYF,TGTGCCAGCAGCTTGGTTCCGAGCCGCACAGATACGCAGTATTTT
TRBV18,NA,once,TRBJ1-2,CASSPAGYMDSNYGYTF,TGTGCCAGCTCTCCTGCTGGTTACATGGATTCTAACTATGGCTACACCTTC
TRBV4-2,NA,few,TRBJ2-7,CASSQDRGTGTRDEQYF,TGTGCCAGCAGCCAAGATCGGGGAACAGGTACAAGGGACGAGCAGTACTTC
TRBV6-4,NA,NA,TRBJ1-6,CASSDSIAGSPLHF,TGTGCCAGCAGTGACTCGATTGCGGGCTCACCCCTCCACTTT
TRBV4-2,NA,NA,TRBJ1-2,CASSQDGQHYGYTF,TGTGCCAGCAGCCAAGACGGACAGCACTATGGCTACACCTTC
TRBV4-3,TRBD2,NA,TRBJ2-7,CASSPLAGTYEQYF,TGCGCCAGCAGCCCACTAGCGGGGACCTACGAGCAGTACTTC
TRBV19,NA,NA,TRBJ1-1,CASRGLKISGTEAFF,TGTGCCAGTAGGGGGTTGAAGATATCGGGCACTGAAGCTTTCTTT
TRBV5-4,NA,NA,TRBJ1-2,CASSFDGGYGYTF,TGTGCCAGCAGCTTTGACGGGGGTTATGGCTACACCTTC
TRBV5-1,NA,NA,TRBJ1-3,CASSSSGTGNTIYF,TGCGCCAGCAGCTCCTCCGGGACAGGAAACACCATATATTTT
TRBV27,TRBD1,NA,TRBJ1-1,CASSSSRDRETEAFF,TGTGCCAGCAGTTCCTCCCGGGACAGGGAGACTGAAGCTTTCTTT
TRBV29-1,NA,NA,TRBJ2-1,CSVWSTDSYNEQFF,TGCAGCGTGTGGAGCACCGACTCCTACAATGAGCAGTTCTTC
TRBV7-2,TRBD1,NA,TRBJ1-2,CASSLGTGDYGYTF,TGTGCCAGCAGCTTAGGGACAGGGGACTATGGCTACACCTTC
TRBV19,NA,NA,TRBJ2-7,CASSTMGYEQYF,TGTGCCAGTAGTACTATGGGGTACGAGCAGTACTTC
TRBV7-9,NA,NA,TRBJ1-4,CASTEGGRGNEKLFF,TGTGCCAGCACCGAAGGGGGGCGCGGTAATGAAAAACTGTTTTTT
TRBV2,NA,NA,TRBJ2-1,CASSEAPGDNEQFF,TGTGCCAGCAGTGAAGCCCCAGGAGACAATGAGCAGTTCTTC
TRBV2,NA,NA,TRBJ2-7,CASSPSLGKQYF,TGTGCCAGCAGTCCTTCTCTTGGGAAGCAGTACTTC
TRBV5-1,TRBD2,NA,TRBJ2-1,CASSLEIAGGPYNEQFF,TGCGCCAGCAGCTTGGAGATAGCGGGAGGTCCCTACAATGAGCAGTTCTTC
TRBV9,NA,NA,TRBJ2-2,CASSVFAGSSGELFF,TGTGCCAGCAGCGTATTTGCCGGGAGTTCCGGGGAGCTGTTTTTT
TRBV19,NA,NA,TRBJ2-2,CASSLPEIGELFF,TGTGCCAGTAGTTTACCGGAAATCGGGGAGCTGTTTTTT
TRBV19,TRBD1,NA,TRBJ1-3,CASSRGTGPSGNTIYF,TGTGCCAGTAGTAGAGGGACAGGGCCCTCTGGAAACACCATATATTTT
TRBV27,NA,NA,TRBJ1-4,CASTLSGTGNEKLFF,TGTGCCAGCACCCTCTCCGGGACCGGTAATGAAAAACTGTTTTTT
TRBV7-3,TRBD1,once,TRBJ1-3,CASSPSGGFGNTIYF,TGTGCCAGCAGCCCTTCAGGGGGCTTTGGAAACACCATATATTTT
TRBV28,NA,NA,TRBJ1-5,CASRSGNQPQHF,TGTGCCAGCAGATCGGGTAATCAGCCCCAGCATTTT
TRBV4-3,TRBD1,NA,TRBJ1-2,CASSQGNPRTGPYYGYTF,TGCGCCAGCAGCCAAGGAAACCCTCGGACAGGTCCGTATTATGGCTACACCTTC
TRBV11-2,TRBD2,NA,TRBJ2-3,CASRPGLGGTDTQYF,TGTGCCAGCAGACCAGGACTAGGTGGCACAGATACGCAGTATTTT
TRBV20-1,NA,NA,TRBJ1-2,CSASQVRGYTF,TGCAGTGCTAGTCAAGTTCGGGGCTACACCTTC
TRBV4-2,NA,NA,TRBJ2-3,CASSPRWRYTDTQYF,TGTGCCAGCAGCCCGAGATGGCGCTACACAGATACGCAGTATTTT
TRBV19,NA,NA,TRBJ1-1,CASSMGRMNTEAFF,TGTGCCAGTAGCATGGGACGGATGAACACTGAAGCTTTCTTT
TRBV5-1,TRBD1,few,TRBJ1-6,CASSGDRANSPLHF,TGCGCCAGCAGCGGGGACAGGGCTAATTCACCCCTCCACTTT
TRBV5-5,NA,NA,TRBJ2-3,CASSNFGVYYLTPDTQYF,TGTGCCAGCAGCAATTTTGGTGTCTATTACTTAACGCCAGATACGCAGTATTTT
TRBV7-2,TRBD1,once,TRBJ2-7,CASSFTQGDRGTYEQYF,TGTGCCAGCAGCTTTACCCAAGGGGACAGGGGAACCTACGAGCAGTACTTC
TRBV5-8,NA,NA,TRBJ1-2,CASSFQVYGYTF,TGTGCCAGCAGCTTCCAGGTTTATGGCTACACCTTC
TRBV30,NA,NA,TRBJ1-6,CAWSVRQDNSPLHF,TGTGCCTGGAGTGTAAGACAGGACAATTCACCCCTCCACTTT
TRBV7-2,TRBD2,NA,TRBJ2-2,CASSWSGRGTGELFF,TGTGCCAGCAGCTGGAGCGGGAGAGGAACCGGGGAGCTGTTTTTT
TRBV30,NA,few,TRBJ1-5,CAWSRGDGNQPQHF,TGTGCCTGGTCAAGGGGGGACGGCAATCAGCCCCAGCATTTT
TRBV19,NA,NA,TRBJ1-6,CASSFRVSYNSPLHF,TGTGCCAGTAGCTTCAGGGTATCCTATAATTCACCCCTCCACTTT
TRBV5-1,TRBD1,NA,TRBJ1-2,CASSLTDRGMYYGYTF,TGCGCCAGCAGCTTAACGGACAGGGGGATGTACTATGGCTACACCTTC
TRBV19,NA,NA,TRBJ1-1,CASQPGGRVVHTEAFF,TGTGCCTCCCAACCGGGGGGGAGAGTCGTCCACACTGAAGCTTTCTTT
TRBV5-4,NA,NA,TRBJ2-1,CASSLGRDPKYNEQFF,TGTGCCAGCAGCTTGGGGCGGGACCCAAAGTACAATGAGCAGTTCTTC
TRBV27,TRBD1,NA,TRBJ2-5,CASSPWGQGQETQYF,TGTGCCAGCAGCCCCTGGGGACAGGGCCAAGAGACCCAGTACTTC
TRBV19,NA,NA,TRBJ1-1,CASSTLIIGPLNTEAFF,TGTGCCAGTAGTACCCTCATCATAGGGCCTCTGAACACTGAAGCTTTCTTT